One sample yielded the 31 T cell receptor beta chains listed below, sequenced in a study of T-cell memory formation after mild COVID-19. TCRdb used MiXCR to reprocess the 5' RACE reads, holding one entry per CDR3 protein. In the table there are roughly 580,000 distinct CDR3 sequences, roughly 17% of which are singletons. Sequenced material: PBMCs or a T cell subset sorted from them (not recorded which). All receptors derive from an adult woman who had mild COVID-19 (a few samples of this study predate the infection). Cell type and time point are not known.

This clonotype was seen more than once but under ten times. This chain uses TRBV7-9 with TRBJ1-3; no definite D call. The germline gives CDR1 SEHNR, CDR2 FQNEAQ (reference sequence). This CDR3 is built from 14 residues. Trimming removed 5 bases at V and 9 bases at J, with 17 bases between. CDR3 amino acids: CASSGGSPSGTIYF. In nucleotides, the CDR3 is TGTGCCAGCAGCGGTGGAAGCCCCAGTGGCACCATATATTTT.

As DNA, the CDR3 is TGTGCCAGCAGTTATTCCCAGCTAGCGGCCCAGAACAATGAGCAGTTCTTC. It specifies CASSYSQLAAQNNEQFF. The chain combines TRBV6-6 with TRBJ2-1; 7 bases line up with TRBD2. V lost 3 bases and J lost 5; bases outside the gene matches: 13. The CDR3 length is 17 residues. Germline loops: CDR1 MNHNY, CDR2 SVGAGI (reference sequence).

J is TRBJ2-6 and V is TRBV10-3, with a possible D match to TRBD1 (6 bases). The CDR3 is 18 residues long. Trimming left V 5 bases short and J 0 bases short, with 17 bases between. CDR1 and CDR2 (germline): ENHRY, SYGVKD. DNA for the CDR3: TGTGCCATCAGTCATCCGGGACACCCCAGCTCTGGGGCCAACGTCCTGACTTTC. Translated, it gives CAISHPGHPSSGANVLTF.

This clonotype turned up a few times. CDR3 loop: CASSTGLAGGTLSTDTQYF. In DNA, the CDR3 is TGTGCCAGCAGCACGGGACTAGCGGGGGGTACCCTAAGCACAGATACGCAGTATTTT. The chain joins TRBV5-5 to TRBJ2-3, with TRBD2 matching 15 bases. Trimming cost V 4 bases and J 0 bases; bases outside gene matches: 9. The CDR3 is 19 residues long. In germline, CDR1 is SGHKS, CDR2 YYEKEE (reference sequence).

This clonotype was found a few times. V is TRBV6-5 and J is TRBJ2-7; D perhaps matches TRBD2 (6 bases). Trimming left V 5 bases short and J 4 bases short, with 15 bases between. Germline loops: CDR1 MNHEY, CDR2 SVGAGI. The CDR3 contains 14 residues. The CDR3 here is CASSVTGLPYEQYF. The CDR3 DNA sequence: TGTGCCAGCAGTGTAACGGGACTCCCGTACGAGCAGTACTTC.

This chain uses TRBV7-2 with TRBJ1-5; D unclear. The CDR3 runs 14 residues. V was pared by 5 bases and J by 0 bases, with 8 bases between. Germline V lookup: CDR1 SGHTA, CDR2 FQGNSA. CDR3 DNA sequence: TGTGCCAGCAGCCCACCAAATAGCAATCAGCCCCAGCATTTT. Translation: CASSPPNSNQPQHF. Full variable domain (rest looked up from reference TRBV7-2 and TRBJ1-5): GAGVSQSPSNKVTEKGKDVELRCDPISGHTALYWYRQSLGQGLEFLIYFQGNSAPDKSGLPSDRFSAERTGGSVSTLTIQRTQQEDSAVYLCASSPPNSNQPQHFGDGTRLSIL.

Note on this clonotype: One end of the junction is discordant with germline, which a read error may explain. The chain couples TRBV7-7 to TRBJ2-1; no reliable D call. The germline gives CDR1 SSHAT, CDR2 FNYEAQ (reference sequence). There are 13 residues in the CDR3. In nucleotides, the CDR3 is TGTGCTAGCAGTCTAGGCATGTACAATGAGCAGTTCTTC. Its translation is CASSLGMYNEQFF.

This chain links TRBV20-1 with TRBJ1-5; D is ambiguous. In germline, CDR1 is DFQATT, CDR2 SNEGSKA (reference sequence). V was cut by 3 bases and J by 11 bases, with 11 bases left in between. This CDR3 region has 11 residues. This chain's CDR3 is CSASPDRAQHF. DNA for the CDR3: TGCAGTGCTAGCCCCGATCGGGCCCAGCATTTT.

The chain uses TRBV21-1 and TRBJ2-7; the table calls TRBD1, which could not be checked here. TRBV21-1 is deemed a pseudogene. The CDR3 has 15 amino acids. The CDR3 nucleotides read TGTGCCAGCAGCAAAGCTCGGGGGCTGAGGTACGAGCAGTACTTC. As protein: CASSKARGLRYEQYF.

This clonotype has a handful of counts. The rearrangement joins TRBV7-8 to TRBJ2-3; tentatively, D is TRBD2 (5 bases). The CDR3 runs to 14 residues. CDR1 is SGHVS, CDR2 FQNEAQ, per germline. Trimming removed 6 bases from V and 6 bases from J, with 16 bases in between. The CDR3 nucleotides are TGTGCCAGCAGGCCGCGGGCCCTTCGCGATACGCAGTATTTT. As protein: CASRPRALRDTQYF.

The chain links TRBV12-3 or TRBV12-4 to TRBJ1-5; no clear D gene. The CDR3 totals 12 residues. V lost 6 bases to trimming and J lost 4 bases, with 7 bases between them. The CDR3 coding sequence is TGTGCCAGCAGGCAGGCGAATCAGCCCCAGCATTTT. Its protein product is CASRQANQPQHF.

The gene calls are TRBV12-3 or TRBV12-4 and TRBJ1-6; D may be TRBD1 (5 bases). Trimming removed 6 bases at V and 0 bases at J, with 9 bases between. The CDR3 spans 15 residues. CDR3 residues: CASSQGLSYNSPLHF. DNA of the CDR3: TGTGCCAGCAGCCAGGGCCTCTCCTATAATTCACCCCTCCACTTT.

This clonotype was counted at least ten times. This chain joins TRBV5-1 and TRBJ1-1; 8 bases are shared with TRBD1. The V gene end was trimmed by 0 bases and the J gene end by 4 bases; junction bases not matched to a gene: 8. This CDR3 region has 16 residues. Looked up from germline, CDR1 is SGHRS and CDR2 is YFSETQ. This CDR3 is CASSLGPGQGGTEAFF. Here the CDR3 DNA reads TGCGCCAGCAGCTTGGGACCCGGACAGGGAGGCACTGAAGCTTTCTTT.

This clonotype appeared many times. The chain links TRBV11-2 to TRBJ2-3; 11 nucleotides align to TRBD2. The J segment lost 3 bases and the V segment lost 5 bases, leaving 7 bases of the junction unmatched. The CDR3 is made up of 16 amino acids. Germline V lookup: CDR1 SGHAT, CDR2 FQNNGV. CDR3 DNA sequence: TGTGCCAGCAGCCTCGGACTAGCGGGCTATACAGATACGCAGTATTTT. Protein sequence: CASSLGLAGYTDTQYF.

This clonotype has only one observation. The rearrangement joins TRBV5-5 to TRBJ2-7; TRBD1 agrees at 9 bases. The CDR3 extends over 16 amino acids. The germline V gene has CDR1 SGHKS and CDR2 YYEKEE (reference sequence). J lost 2 bases, V lost 3 bases, and 9 bases had no gene match. In DNA form, the CDR3 reads TGTGCCAGCAGCTCGTATACAGGGGGCAACGCCTACGAGCAGTACTTC. Protein sequence: CASSSYTGGNAYEQYF.

The chain combines TRBV4-3 with TRBJ2-3; D uncertain. CDR1 and CDR2 from the germline V gene are LGHNA and YSLEER. The ends were cut back, 0 bases at V and 6 bases at J, with 16 bases in the middle. This CDR3 has 16 residues. The CDR3: CASSQDRMGSSDTQYF. The CDR3 DNA reads TGCGCCAGCAGCCAAGATCGGATGGGTTCCTCGGATACGCAGTATTTT.

The chain recombines TRBV9 with TRBJ2-3; 10 bases are a match to TRBD2. CDR1 is SGDLS and CDR2 is YYNGEE in the germline V gene. V shed 0 bases, J shed 10 bases, and the junction held 8 bases outside the gene matches. CDR3 size: 15 residues. The CDR3 reads CASSVEGSSGRAQYF. CDR3 sequence (DNA): TGTGCCAGCAGCGTAGAGGGGTCGAGCGGGAGGGCGCAGTATTTT.

The genes are TRBV9 and TRBJ2-1, with 11 bases aligning to TRBD2. The ends lost 0 bases at V and 4 bases at J; junction bases unmatched: 3. This CDR3 region has 16 residues. The V gene's germline CDR1 is SGDLS and CDR2 YYNGEE. The CDR3 DNA reads as TGTGCCAGCAGCGTAGGATCTAGCGGGAGGTACAATGAGCAGTTCTTC. Protein sequence: CASSVGSSGRYNEQFF. Complete variable domain (other parts from reference TRBV9 and TRBJ2-1): DSGVTQTPKHLITATGQRVTLRCSPRSGDLSVYWYQQSLDQGLQFLIQYYNGEERAKGNILERFSAQQFPDLHSELNLSSLELGDSALYFCASSVGSSGRYNEQFFGPGTRLTVL.

The CDR3 protein is CSARVGRQYF. CDR3 coding DNA: TGCAGTGCTCGGGTCGGGAGGCAGTACTTC. The V and J genes are TRBV20-1 and TRBJ2-7, with a tentative D call TRBD2 (6 bases). Germline values: CDR1 DFQATT, CDR2 SNEGSKA (reference sequence). The CDR3 loop spans 10 amino acids. The ends were cut back, 5 bases at V and 9 bases at J, with 11 bases in the middle.

The chain uses TRBV12-3 or TRBV12-4 and TRBJ2-3; TRBD2 aligns across 7 bases. The CDR3 extends over 19 amino acids. After removal of 6 bases from V and 1 base from J, the junction contained 19 bases not matched to a gene. CDR3 nucleotide sequence: TGTGCCAGCAGCCCGAGCGGTCGGGAGGTGCTTGTTGGCACAGATACGCAGTATTTT. It specifies CASSPSGREVLVGTDTQYF.

This clonotype was counted many times. The rearrangement joins TRBV5-1 to TRBJ2-3, with no clear D. CDR1 is SGHRS, CDR2 YFSETQ, per germline. The CDR3 is made up of 14 amino acids. V gave up 4 bases and J gave up 1 base, with 10 bases separating them. The CDR3 region is CASSGELRTDTQYF. The CDR3 coding sequence is TGCGCCAGCAGCGGGGAACTCCGCACAGATACGCAGTATTTT.

There are many counts of this clonotype. This sequence joins TRBV4-3 and TRBJ2-2; a weak D match, TRBD2 (6 bases). Deletions cut 0 bases from V and 2 bases from J, with 13 bases between. The CDR3 is 17 residues long. Germline V gene sequence: CDR1 LGHNA, CDR2 YSLEER. DNA for the CDR3: TGCGCCAGCAGCCAAGACCCAGGCGGGATTAACACCGGGGAGCTGTTTTTT. Protein: CASSQDPGGINTGELFF.

The chain couples TRBV5-1 to TRBJ1-2, with 7 bases fitting TRBD1. The CDR3 contains 16 residues. V was clipped by 0 bases and J by 7 bases; unmatched bases: 12. Germline V lookup: CDR1 SGHRS, CDR2 YFSETQ. The DNA of the CDR3 is TGCGCCAGCAGCTTGGCTAGGGGCGACAGGGTCGGTGGCTACACCTTC. It is translated as CASSLARGDRVGGYTF.

V and J are TRBV6-5 and TRBJ1-2; 9 bases agree with TRBD1. Germline-derived CDR1 and CDR2 are MNHEY and SVGAGI. J was trimmed by 2 bases and V by 5 bases; bases with no gene match: 9. The CDR3 consists of 16 residues. CDR3 sequence reads: CASSNRGRDRNYGYTF. Here the CDR3 DNA reads TGTGCCAGCAGTAACAGGGGGCGGGATCGAAACTATGGCTACACCTTC.

This clonotype was counted only a few times. The rearrangement joins TRBV3-1 to TRBJ2-7, with 10 bases fitting TRBD2. J lost 4 bases, V lost 4 bases, and 7 bases had no gene match. From germline, CDR1 is LGHDT and CDR2 YNNKEL (reference sequence). CDR3 size: 15 residues. In DNA, the CDR3 is TGTGCCAGCAGCCCAACCGGACTAGCGGCTTACGAGCAGTACTTC. Translated: CASSPTGLAAYEQYF.

This clonotype was observed a handful of times. V is TRBV12-3 or TRBV12-4 and J is TRBJ2-2; the D gene is possibly TRBD2 (6 bases). The CDR3 is made up of 14 amino acids. With 7 bases removed from V and 13 bases from J, the gap between germline ends came to 22 bases. The chain's CDR3 is CASNFGLGGRGLFF. CDR3 in DNA: TGTGCCAGCAACTTCGGATTGGGAGGAAGAGGGCTGTTTTTT.

This clonotype was observed a handful of times. CDR3 amino acids: CASSPMDRVDEQYF. CDR3 DNA sequence: TGTGCCAGCAGCCCTATGGACAGGGTCGACGAGCAGTACTTC. The chain carries TRBV9 and TRBJ2-7; TRBD1 matches at 8 bases. The junction had 8 bases not matched to a gene; V was cut back by 4 bases and J by 5 bases. The CDR3 extends over 14 amino acids. Germline CDR1 reads SGDLS; CDR2 reads YYNGEE.

This clonotype was recorded a few times. The CDR3 nucleotides read TGTGCCACCAGCAGAGAAGACTGGTACCAAGAGACCCAGTACTTC. Translation gives CATSREDWYQETQYF. J is TRBJ2-5 and V is TRBV15; D call uncertain. Germline V gives CDR1 LNHNV, CDR2 YYDKDF (reference sequence). The CDR3 extends over 15 amino acids. V dropped 0 bases and J dropped 0 bases, with 8 bases sitting between them.

This clonotype has a handful of counts. This chain links TRBV23-1 with TRBJ1-6; 10 positions agree with TRBD1. TRBV23-1 is identified as an open reading frame with a role that is uncertain. The junction had 4 bases not matched to a gene; V was cut back by 7 bases and J by 7 bases. CDR3 length: 14 residues. The chain's CDR3 is CASIPGQGNSPLHF. Written as DNA, the CDR3 is TGCGCCAGCATACCGGGACAGGGGAATTCACCCCTCCACTTT.

The chain is built from TRBV30 and TRBJ1-2, with D unresolved. The CDR3 sequence is 16 residues long. Trimming took off 0 bases at V and 0 bases at J, with 14 bases between the two ends. Per the germline V gene, CDR1 is GTSNPN and CDR2 is SVGIG (reference sequence). Written as DNA, the CDR3 is TGTGCCTGGAGTGTGGTACTCTTCCCAGCTAACTATGGCTACACCTTC. Its protein is CAWSVVLFPANYGYTF.

The V call is TRBV7-2, the J call TRBJ1-6; the match to TRBD1 covers 9 bases. This CDR3 has 15 residues. Germline V lookup: CDR1 SGHTA, CDR2 FQGNSA. The V and J ends lost 8 bases and 10 bases, in that order; junction bases with no gene match: 12. CDR3 bases: TGTGCCAGCCAAAAGGTCGGGACAGGGAGATCACCCCTCCACTTT. It specifies CASQKVGTGRSPLHF.